The T cell receptor beta chain described here comes from a study of T cell responses to AZD1222 COVID-19 vaccine. V was clipped by 3 bases and J by 8 bases; unmatched bases: 12. Germline assignment: CDR1 SGHVS and CDR2 FQNEAQ. CDR3 length: 16 amino acids. TCRdb keeps only in-frame clones here, not all; method: immunoSEQ multiplex PCR. The sample holds 120,000 or so clones, approximately 90% seen once. Sequenced here: peripheral blood, sampled 28 days after the second AZD1222 dose. The V gene is TRBV7-8, the J gene TRBJ2-1; 8 bases match TRBD2. This clonotype was sampled from an adult who received the AZD1222 COVID-19 vaccine. The CDR3 loop is CASSFPRGGRLDEQFF. The CDR3 DNA sequence: TGTGCCAGCAGCTTCCCCCGGGGGGGCCGATTAGATGAGCAGTTCTTC.